This TCR beta chain appears in the sequencing data of a study of blood T cell repertoires in COVID-19 (dated by TCRdb to about 2020). Describing the broader study: Samples from collaborators originated in the United States, Italy and Spain and spanned both the acute and convalescent phases of COVID-19. A freely available public database, intended as a resource for researchers studying the immune response to SARS-CoV-2, is where the repertoires were released. Samples came from the ongoing ImmuneRACE study (first 160 participants) plus 1,254 subjects from 6 global collaborators. The prospective study material was composed of cDNA or gDNA derived from T cells, B-cell-depleted T cells, or PBMCs. Where available, HLA class I and class II types were taken from metadata supplied by the sample provider and were not determined by assay-based typing. The dataset comprised deeply sampled blood TCRbeta repertoires from subjects exposed to, actively infected with, or recovered from COVID-19. Nearly every sample came with metadata listing a de-identified subject ID, COVID-19 status, age in years and sex.

About this clone itself: No cognate antigen has been identified for it. It has no much larger one-base neighbor in the sample; base qualities were not kept.

Findings and caveats that apply to the study as a whole: How much clinical and demographic metadata was included differed by source and by participant, and the metadata was provided uncurated.

The immunoSEQ Assay, a bias-controlled multiplex PCR, was used to amplify TCRbeta CDR3 regions from genomic DNA. On the authors' methods: The number of nucleated cells in each sample was estimated from the amplification of reference gene primers within the assay. Sequence reads were collapsed and filtered to measure the absolute abundance of every unique TCRbeta CDR3 rearrangement. For each sample, productive Simpson clonality was calculated as the square root of Simpson's diversity index over productive rearrangements. In its TCRdb copy, this immuneACCESS table keeps in-frame sequences only and misses some clones. Where compared with another copy, unresolved V genes explain less than half of these, and the others have no known cause. The V and J calls and clone size were taken over from that table, and D and trimming were inferred from the DNA. The sample table shows about 69,000 clones, and roughly 80% are seen once. Approximately 25% of the sample comes from the top ten.

CDR1 LNHDA and CDR2 SQIVND were looked up in the germline V gene (reference sequence). Including the terminal cysteine and phenylalanine, the CDR3 comprises 13 residues. Left in the record is the CDR3 DNA by itself, 39 bases read in frame from the first base. Germline trimming: 5 bases from V, 6 bases from J; junction bases outside gene matches: 5. The collaborating institutions used their own protocols to collect whole blood in K2EDTA tubes. Collaborator samples were shipped for TCRbeta analysis as frozen whole blood, isolated PBMCs, or DNA extracted from either sample type. This TCR derives from a human donor in a cohort sampled during active COVID-19. The chain links TRBV19 with TRBJ1-2; 8 central nucleotides agree with TRBD1. The specimen sequenced was peripheral blood. The CDR3 reads CASSPDRDDGYTF. The nucleotide sequence is given as TGTGCCAGTAGTCCGGACAGGGACGATGGCTACACCTTC.